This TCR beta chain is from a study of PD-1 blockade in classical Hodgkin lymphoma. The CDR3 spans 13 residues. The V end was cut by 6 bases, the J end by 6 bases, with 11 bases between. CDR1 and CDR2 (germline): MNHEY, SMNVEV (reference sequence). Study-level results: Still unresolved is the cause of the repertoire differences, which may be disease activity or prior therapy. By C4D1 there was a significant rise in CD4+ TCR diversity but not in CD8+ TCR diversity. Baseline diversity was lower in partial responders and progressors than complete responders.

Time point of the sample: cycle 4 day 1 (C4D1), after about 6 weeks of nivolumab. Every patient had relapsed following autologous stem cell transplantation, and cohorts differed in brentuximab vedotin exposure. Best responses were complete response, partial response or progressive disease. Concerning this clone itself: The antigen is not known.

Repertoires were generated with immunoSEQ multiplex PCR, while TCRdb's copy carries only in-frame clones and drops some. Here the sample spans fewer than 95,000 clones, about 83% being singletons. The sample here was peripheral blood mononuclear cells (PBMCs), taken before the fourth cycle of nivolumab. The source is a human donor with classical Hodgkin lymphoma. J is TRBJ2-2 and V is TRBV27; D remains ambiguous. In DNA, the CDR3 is TGTGCCAGCAGAAGGGTCGTGGCCGGGGAGCTGTTTTTT. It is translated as CASRRVVAGELFF.